A single count supports the clone carrying this TCR beta chain. Measured with immunoSEQ multiplex PCR; TCRdb has only the in-frame clones, and not every one. The sample holds about 7,000 clones, around 80% seen once. This record comes from a study of immune evolution from preneoplasia to lung adenocarcinoma. J gave up 9 bases and V 5 bases, and 8 bases lay outside the gene matches. Germline values: CDR1 MDHEN, CDR2 SYDVKM. CDR3 length equals 13 residues. The specimen sequenced was FFPE adjacent normal lung tissue. The source is a person between 55 and 80 years old with lung adenocarcinoma. The chain uses TRBV28 and TRBJ1-1, with TRBD1 identical over 8 bases. The CDR3 region is CASSAQGALKAFF. CDR3 sequence (DNA): TGTGCCAGCAGTGCCCAGGGGGCTCTGAAAGCTTTCTTT. Combining the CDR3 with reference TRBV28 and TRBJ1-1 gives the whole variable domain DVKVTQSSRYLVKRTGEKVFLECVQDMDHENMFWYRQDPGLGLRLIYFSYDVKMKEKGDIPEGYSVSREKKERFSLILESASTNQTSMYLCASSAQGALKAFFGQGTRLTVV.